This T cell receptor beta chain is from a study of cytomegalovirus exposure and HLA in healthy donors. Overall study findings and caveats: In an earlier analysis, most TCR beta V segments were productive about 90% or about 30% of the time.

The PCR had 60 Vbeta and 13 Jbeta primers. Method: immunoSEQ multiplex PCR; TCRdb's copy keeps in-frame clones and lacks some. Here the sample spans 100,000 to 150,000 clones, roughly four fifths being singletons. Regarding this clone: Its antigen is unidentified.

J gave up 3 bases and V 5 bases, and 5 bases lay outside the gene matches. This CDR3 spans 15 amino acids. CDR1 and CDR2 from the germline V gene are SGHVS and FNYEAQ. This chain joins TRBV7-6 and TRBJ1-5, with TRBD1 matching 9 bases. The material sequenced was PBMCs. The sequence was collected from a woman aged 40 to 55 in good health and CMV-seropositive. The CDR3 bases are TGTGCCAGCAGCCCCGGGACAGGGAACAATCAGCCCCAGCATTTT. Its protein product is CASSPGTGNNQPQHF.